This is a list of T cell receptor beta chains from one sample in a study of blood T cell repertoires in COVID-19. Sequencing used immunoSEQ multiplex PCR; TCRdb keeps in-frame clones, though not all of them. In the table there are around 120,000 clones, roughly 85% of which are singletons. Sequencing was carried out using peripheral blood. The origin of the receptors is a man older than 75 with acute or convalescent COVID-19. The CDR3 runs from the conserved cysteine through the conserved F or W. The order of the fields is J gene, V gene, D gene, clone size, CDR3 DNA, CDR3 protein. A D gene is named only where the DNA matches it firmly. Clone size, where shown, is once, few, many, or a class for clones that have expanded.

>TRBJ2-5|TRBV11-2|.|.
TGTGCCAGCAGCGTGGGACTTTATAGAGAGACCCAGTACTTC
CASSVGLYRETQYF
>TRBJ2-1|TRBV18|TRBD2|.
TGTGCCAGCTCACCCCCTCAGGCAAGCGGGAGGGGCAATGAGCAGTTCTTC
CASSPPQASGRGNEQFF
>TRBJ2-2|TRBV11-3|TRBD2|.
TGTGCCAGCAGCAAAGGGACTAGCGGGGCCGGGGAGCTGTTTTTT
CASSKGTSGAGELFF
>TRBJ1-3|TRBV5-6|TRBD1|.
TGTGCCAGCAGCTACGACAGGGTTGCGGACACCATATATTTT
CASSYDRVADTIYF
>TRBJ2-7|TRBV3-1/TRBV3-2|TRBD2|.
TGTGCCAGCAGCCAAGTCGGCGGACTAGCGGGGCGCGAGCAGTACTTC
CASSQVGGLAGREQYF
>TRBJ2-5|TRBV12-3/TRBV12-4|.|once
TGTGCCAGCAGTTTAGGGACAGAAGAGACCCAGTACTTC
CASSLGTEETQYF
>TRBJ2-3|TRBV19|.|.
TGTGCCAGTAGTGTTCTAGATACGCAGTATTTT
CASSVLDTQYF
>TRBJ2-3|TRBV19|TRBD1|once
TGTGCCAGTAGTATACTGGACAGGTCTAGCACAGATACGCAGTATTTT
CASSILDRSSTDTQYF
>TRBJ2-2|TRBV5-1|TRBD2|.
TGCGCCAGCAGCTTGGGGCGGGAGACCGGGGAGCTGTTTTTT
CASSLGRETGELFF
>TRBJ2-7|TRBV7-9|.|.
TGTGCCAGCAGCTTAGCTTCCAGGGGACACGACTCCTACGAGCAGTACTTC
CASSLASRGHDSYEQYF
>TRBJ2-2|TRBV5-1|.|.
TGCGCCAGCAGCTTGGCGGCGGAGGTCACCGGGGAGCTGTTTTTT
CASSLAAEVTGELFF
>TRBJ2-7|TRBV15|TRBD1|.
TGTGCCACCAGCAGAGATGGAGGGCAGGGGGCTTCCTACGAGCAGTACTTC
CATSRDGGQGASYEQYF
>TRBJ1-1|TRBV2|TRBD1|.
TGTGCCAGCAGTGATACAGGGGGGGGAGCTTTCTTT
CASSDTGGGAFF
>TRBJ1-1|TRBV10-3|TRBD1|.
TGTGCCATCAGCGCCCTGACAGGGCAGGTTAACACTGAAGCTTTCTTT
CAISALTGQVNTEAFF
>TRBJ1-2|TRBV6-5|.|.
TGTGCCAGCAGTTCCCGCCGGGGCTATGGCTACACCTTC
CASSSRRGYGYTF
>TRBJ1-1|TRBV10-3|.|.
TGTGCCATCACGGGGGAAGATAAGGGAGAGACTGAAGCTTTCTTT
CAITGEDKGETEAFF
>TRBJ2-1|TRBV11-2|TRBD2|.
TGTGCCAGCAGCCCAAGGACTAGCGGGCGCTCCTACAATGAGCAGTTCTTC
CASSPRTSGRSYNEQFF
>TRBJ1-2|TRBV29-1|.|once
TGCAGCGTGCGGGACGGAAACTATGGCTACACCTTC
CSVRDGNYGYTF
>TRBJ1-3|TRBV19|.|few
TGTGCCAGTGGCCGGACGGGGGAAGGAAACACCATATATTTT
CASGRTGEGNTIYF
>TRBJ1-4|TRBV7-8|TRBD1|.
TGTGCCAGCAGCTCGCGACCGGGACAGGGCCAGGTGGAACTGTTTTTT
CASSSRPGQGQVELFF
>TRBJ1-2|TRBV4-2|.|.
TGTGCCAGCAGCCAAGAAGTCGGGGGGGACTATGGCTACACCTTC
CASSQEVGGDYGYTF
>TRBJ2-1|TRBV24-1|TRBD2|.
TGTGCCACCAGTGATCAAGGGACTAGCGGGATGTACAATGAGCAGTTCTTC
CATSDQGTSGMYNEQFF
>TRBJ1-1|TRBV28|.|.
TGTGCCAGCAGTCCCCCCGGACACCGTGAAGCTTTCTTT
CASSPPGHREAFF
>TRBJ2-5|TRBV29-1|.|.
TGCAGCGTTGAAAGTCCCAGGCAAGAGACCCAGTACTTC
CSVESPRQETQYF
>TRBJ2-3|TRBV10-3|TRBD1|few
TGTGCCATCAGTGACCTTGGACAGGGCTACACAGATACGCAGTATTTT
CAISDLGQGYTDTQYF
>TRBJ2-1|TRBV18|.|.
TGTGCCAGCTCACTCGACTCCTCAGGGGAGCAGTTCTTC
CASSLDSSGEQFF
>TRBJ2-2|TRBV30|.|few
TGTGCCTGGAGCGGCCCCCTCCTAGACGGGGAGCTGTTTTTT
CAWSGPLLDGELFF
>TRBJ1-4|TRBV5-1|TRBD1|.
TGCGCCAGTTCCGCCCAGGGGGTTTATGAAAAACTGTTTTTT
CASSAQGVYEKLFF
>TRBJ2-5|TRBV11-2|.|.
TGTGCCAGCAGCTTTATGGCGGGTGCCCAAGAGACCCAGTACTTC
CASSFMAGAQETQYF
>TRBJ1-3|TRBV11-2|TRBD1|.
TGTGCCAGCAGCCAGGGACAGGGGGTTGGGCACACCATATATTTT
CASSQGQGVGHTIYF
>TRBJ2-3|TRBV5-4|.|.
TGTGCCAGCAGCTTGCCGGGTACAGATACGCAGTATTTT
CASSLPGTDTQYF
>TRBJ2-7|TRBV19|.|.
TGTGCCAGTGAACAGGGAAGCTCCTACGAGCAGTACTTC
CASEQGSSYEQYF
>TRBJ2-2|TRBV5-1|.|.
TGCGCCAGCAGCCTGACCCTTAGCGCTACCGCCACCGGGGAGCTGTTTTTT
CASSLTLSATATGELFF
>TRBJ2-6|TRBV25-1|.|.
TGTGCCAGCAGCCCCCCGTCGGGTGGGGCCAACGTCCTGACTTTC
CASSPPSGGANVLTF
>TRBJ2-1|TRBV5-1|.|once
TGCGCCAGCAGCTCCCCGACAAGCTCCTACAATGAGCAGTTCTTC
CASSSPTSSYNEQFF
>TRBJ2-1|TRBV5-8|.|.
TGTGCCAGCAGCGCGTTTTCCCCTGACAATGAGCAGTTCTTC
CASSAFSPDNEQFF
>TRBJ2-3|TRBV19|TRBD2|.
TGTGCCAGTAGTAGAACTAGCGGGGGGCTGACAGATACGCAGTATTTT
CASSRTSGGLTDTQYF
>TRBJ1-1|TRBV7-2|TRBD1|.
TGTGCCAGCAGCCCCCGACAGGGGCGGGCTTTCTTT
CASSPRQGRAFF
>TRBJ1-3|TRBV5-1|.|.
TGCGCCAGCAGCTTAGAGGGGGGGTCCTCTGGAAACACCATATATTTT
CASSLEGGSSGNTIYF
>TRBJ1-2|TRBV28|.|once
TGTGCCAGCAGTTTACTCAGGGTAGAGAACTATGGCTACACCTTC
CASSLLRVENYGYTF
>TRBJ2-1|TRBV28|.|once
TGTGCCAGCAGTCCCCAGGGAGGAGACTCCTACAATGAGCAGTTCTTC
CASSPQGGDSYNEQFF
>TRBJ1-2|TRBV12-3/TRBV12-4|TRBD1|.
TGTGCCACCACCTCGGGGACAGCTGATGGCTACACCTTC
CATTSGTADGYTF
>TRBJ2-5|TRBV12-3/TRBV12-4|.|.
TGTGCCAGCAGTTCCAAGGGAGCCCAGTACTTC
CASSSKGAQYF
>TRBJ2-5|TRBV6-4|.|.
TGTGCCAGCAGTGACTCGAGGGATTCCGGACTTTACCAAGAGACCCAGTACTTC
CASSDSRDSGLYQETQYF
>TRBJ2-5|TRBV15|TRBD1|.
TGTGCCACCAGCAGAACCGGGACAGGGATGGAGACCCAGTACTTC
CATSRTGTGMETQYF
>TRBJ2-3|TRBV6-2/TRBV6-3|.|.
TGTGCCAGCAGTTTATCAGATACGCAGTATTTT
CASSLSDTQYF
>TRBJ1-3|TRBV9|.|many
TGTGCCAGCAGCACTACCCAGGGGTTTCCTGGAAACACCATATATTTT
CASSTTQGFPGNTIYF
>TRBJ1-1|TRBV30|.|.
TGTGCCTGGAGCACAAACACTGAAGCTTTCTTT
CAWSTNTEAFF
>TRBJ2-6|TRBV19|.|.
TGTGCCAGCCTCCTTTCCCAGGCTGGGGCCAACGTCCTGACTTTC
CASLLSQAGANVLTF
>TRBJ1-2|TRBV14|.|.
TGTGCCAGCAGCCAATCAGGGGAGGGTGGCTACACCTTC
CASSQSGEGGYTF
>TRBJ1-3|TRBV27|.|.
TGTGCCAGCAGGCGGGGGGGGTTAGGAAACACCATATATTTT
CASRRGGLGNTIYF
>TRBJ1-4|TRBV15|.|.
TGTGCCACCAGCGGCGGTGGGTTTACTAATGAAAAACTGTTTTTT
CATSGGGFTNEKLFF
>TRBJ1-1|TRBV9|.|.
TGTGCCAGCAGCCCACAGAAGGGGGTAACTGAAGCTTTCTTT
CASSPQKGVTEAFF
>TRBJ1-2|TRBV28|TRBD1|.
TGTGCCAGCAGGTCCGGGACAGGGGACTATGGCTACACCTTC
CASRSGTGDYGYTF
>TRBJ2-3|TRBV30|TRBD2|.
TGTGCCTGGAGTGTACTGGGACTAGCGTTTTTGGCAGATACGCAGTATTTT
CAWSVLGLAFLADTQYF
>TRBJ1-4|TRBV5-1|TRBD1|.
TGCGCCAGCAGCTTACAGGGGACTAATGAAAAACTGTTTTTT
CASSLQGTNEKLFF
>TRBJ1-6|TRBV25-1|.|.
TGTGCCAGCAGCAGGGCGGGGACTAGCTCCTATAATTCACCCCTCCACTTT
CASSRAGTSSYNSPLHF